This entry features one T cell receptor (beta chain) sequence. Other DNA sequences of this sample code for an identical CDR3. TCRdb keeps only in-frame clones here, not all; method: immunoSEQ multiplex PCR. Here the sample spans around 110,000 clones, around 88% being singletons. This entry is derived from a study of PD-L1 blockade in urothelial cancer. Noted time point: peripheral blood 6 weeks after treatment start. Trimming removed 7 bases from V and 2 bases from J, with 9 bases in between. There are 11 residues in the CDR3. Germline V CDR1 and CDR2: SQVTM, ANQGSEA. V gene TRBV29-1 combines with J gene TRBJ2-7, with D maybe TRBD1 (6 bases). This receptor was obtained from a man aged 60-69 years with urothelial cancer. The input for sequencing was PBMCs, taken around atezolizumab (anti-PD-L1) treatment. In DNA, the CDR3 is TGCAGCGGGGGGACAACCTACGAGCAGTACTTC. Translation: CSGGTTYEQYF.